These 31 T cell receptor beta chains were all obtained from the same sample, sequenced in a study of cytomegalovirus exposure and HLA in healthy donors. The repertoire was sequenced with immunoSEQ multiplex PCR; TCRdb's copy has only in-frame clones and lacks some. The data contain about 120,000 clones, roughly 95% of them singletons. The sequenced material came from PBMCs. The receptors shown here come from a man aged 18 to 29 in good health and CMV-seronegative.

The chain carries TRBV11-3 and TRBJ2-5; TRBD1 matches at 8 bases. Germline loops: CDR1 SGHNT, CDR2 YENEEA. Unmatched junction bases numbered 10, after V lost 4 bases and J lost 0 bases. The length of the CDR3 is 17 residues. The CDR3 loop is CASSSGLGDRYQETQYF. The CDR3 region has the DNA TGTGCCAGCAGCTCAGGTTTGGGGGACAGGTACCAAGAGACCCAGTACTTC. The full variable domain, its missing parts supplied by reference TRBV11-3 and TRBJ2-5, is EAGVVQSPRYKIIEKKQPVAFWCNPISGHNTLYWYLQNLGQGPELLIRYENEEAVDDSQLPKDRFSAERLKGVDSTLKIQPAELGDSAVYLCASSSGLGDRYQETQYFGPGTRLLVL.

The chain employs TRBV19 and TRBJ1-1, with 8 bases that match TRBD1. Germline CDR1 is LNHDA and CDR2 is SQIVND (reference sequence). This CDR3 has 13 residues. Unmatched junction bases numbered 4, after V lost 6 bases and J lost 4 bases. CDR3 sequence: CASSVDRGTEAFF. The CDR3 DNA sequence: TGTGCCAGTAGCGTCGACAGGGGCACTGAAGCTTTCTTT.

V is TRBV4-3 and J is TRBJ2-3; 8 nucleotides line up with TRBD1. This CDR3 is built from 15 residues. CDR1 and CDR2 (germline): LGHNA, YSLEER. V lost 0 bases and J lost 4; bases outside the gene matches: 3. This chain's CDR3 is CASSQEARGPDTQYF. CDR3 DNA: TGCGCCAGCAGCCAAGAGGCCAGGGGGCCAGATACGCAGTATTTT.

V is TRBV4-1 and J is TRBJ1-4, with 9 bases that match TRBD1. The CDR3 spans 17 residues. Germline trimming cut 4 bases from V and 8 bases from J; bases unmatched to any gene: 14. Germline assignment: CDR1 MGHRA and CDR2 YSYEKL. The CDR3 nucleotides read TGCGCCAGCAGCCCGACTCCCAACAGGGGGCTACGAGAAAAACTGTTTTTT. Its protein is CASSPTPNRGLREKLFF.

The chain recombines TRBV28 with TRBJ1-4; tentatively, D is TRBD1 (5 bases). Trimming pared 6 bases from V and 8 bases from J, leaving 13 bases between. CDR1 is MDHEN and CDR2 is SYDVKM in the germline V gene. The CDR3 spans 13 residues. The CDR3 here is CASRPRGREKLFF. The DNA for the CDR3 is TGTGCCAGCAGACCTCGGGGGAGGGAAAAACTGTTTTTT.

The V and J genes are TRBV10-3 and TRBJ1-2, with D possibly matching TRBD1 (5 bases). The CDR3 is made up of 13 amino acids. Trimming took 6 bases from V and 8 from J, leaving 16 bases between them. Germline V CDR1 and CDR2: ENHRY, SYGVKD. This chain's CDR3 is CAISVTEAGGYTF. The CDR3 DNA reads TGTGCCATCAGCGTGACAGAGGCTGGAGGCTACACCTTC.

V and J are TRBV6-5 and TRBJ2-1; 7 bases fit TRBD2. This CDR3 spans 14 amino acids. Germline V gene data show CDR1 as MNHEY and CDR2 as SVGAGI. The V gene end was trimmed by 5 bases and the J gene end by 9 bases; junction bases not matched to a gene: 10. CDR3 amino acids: CASSGSGTIREQFF. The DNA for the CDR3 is TGTGCCAGCAGTGGCTCCGGGACTATTCGTGAGCAGTTCTTC.

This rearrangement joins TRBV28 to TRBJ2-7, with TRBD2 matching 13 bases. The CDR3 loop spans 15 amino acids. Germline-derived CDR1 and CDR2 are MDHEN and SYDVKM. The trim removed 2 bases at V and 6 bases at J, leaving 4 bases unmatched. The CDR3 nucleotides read TGTGCCAGCAGTTTAACTAGCGGGAGGGCCGTCGAGCAGTACTTC. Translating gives CASSLTSGRAVEQYF.

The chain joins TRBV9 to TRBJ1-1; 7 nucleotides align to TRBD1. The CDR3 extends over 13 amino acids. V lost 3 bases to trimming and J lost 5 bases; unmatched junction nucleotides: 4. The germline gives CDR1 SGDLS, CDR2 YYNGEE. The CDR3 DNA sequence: TGTGCCAGCAGCGCTCAGGGGGTGACTGAAGCTTTCTTT. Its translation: CASSAQGVTEAFF.

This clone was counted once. The CDR3 nucleotides are TGTGCCAGCAGCGTGGGGGGGACAGGGATTGATGAGCAGTTCTTC. Translating it yields CASSVGGTGIDEQFF. This chain links TRBV9 with TRBJ2-1; 9 bases fit TRBD1. Per germline, CDR1 SGDLS and CDR2 YYNGEE. V was clipped by 2 bases and J by 8 bases; unmatched bases: 8. CDR3 length: 15 amino acids.

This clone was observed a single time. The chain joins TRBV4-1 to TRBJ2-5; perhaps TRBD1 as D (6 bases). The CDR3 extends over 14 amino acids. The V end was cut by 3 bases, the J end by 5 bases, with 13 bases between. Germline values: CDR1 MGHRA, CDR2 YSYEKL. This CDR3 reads CASSQTTGRETQYF. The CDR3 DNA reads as TGCGCCAGCAGCCAGACTACAGGGCGGGAGACCCAGTACTTC.

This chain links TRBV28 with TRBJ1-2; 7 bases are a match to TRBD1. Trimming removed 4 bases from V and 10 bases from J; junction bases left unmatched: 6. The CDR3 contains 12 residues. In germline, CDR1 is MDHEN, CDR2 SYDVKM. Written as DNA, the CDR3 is TGTGCCAGCAGTTCCCGGGACAGCCTCTACACCTTC. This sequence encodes CASSSRDSLYTF.

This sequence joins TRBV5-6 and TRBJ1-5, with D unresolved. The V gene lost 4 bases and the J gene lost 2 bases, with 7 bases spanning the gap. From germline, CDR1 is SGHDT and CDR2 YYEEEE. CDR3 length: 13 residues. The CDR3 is CASSPGGNQPQHF. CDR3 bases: TGTGCCAGCAGCCCCGGGGGCAATCAGCCCCAGCATTTT.

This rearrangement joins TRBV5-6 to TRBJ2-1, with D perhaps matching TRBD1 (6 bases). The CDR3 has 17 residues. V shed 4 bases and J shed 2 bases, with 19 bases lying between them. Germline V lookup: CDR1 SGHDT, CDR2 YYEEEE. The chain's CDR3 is CASSRFVARGPYNEQFF. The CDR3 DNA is TGTGCCAGCAGCCGCTTCGTAGCCAGGGGCCCCTACAATGAGCAGTTCTTC. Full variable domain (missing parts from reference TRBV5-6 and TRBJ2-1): DAGVTQSPTHLIKTRGQQVTLRCSPKSGHDTVSWYQQALGQGPQFIFQYYEEEERQRGNFPDRFSGHQFPNYSSELNVNALLLGDSALYLCASSRFVARGPYNEQFFGPGTRLTVL.

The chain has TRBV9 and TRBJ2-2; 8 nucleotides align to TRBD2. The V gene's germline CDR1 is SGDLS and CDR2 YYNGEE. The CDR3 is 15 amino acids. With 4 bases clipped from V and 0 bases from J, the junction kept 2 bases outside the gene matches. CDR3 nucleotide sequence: TGTGCCAGCAGCACTAGCGGTACGAACACCGGGGAGCTGTTTTTT. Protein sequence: CASSTSGTNTGELFF.

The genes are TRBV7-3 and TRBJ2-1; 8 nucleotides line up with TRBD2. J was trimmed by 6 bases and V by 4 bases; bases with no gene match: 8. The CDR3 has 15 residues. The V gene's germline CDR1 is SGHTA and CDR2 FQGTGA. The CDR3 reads CASSSAGLAFNEQFF. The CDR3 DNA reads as TGTGCCAGCAGCTCCGCCGGACTAGCTTTCAATGAGCAGTTCTTC.

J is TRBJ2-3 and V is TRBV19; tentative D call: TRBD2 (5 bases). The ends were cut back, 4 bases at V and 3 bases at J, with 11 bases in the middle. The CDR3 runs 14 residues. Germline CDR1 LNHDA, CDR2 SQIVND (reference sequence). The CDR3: CASSNTGFTDTQYF. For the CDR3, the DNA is TGTGCCAGTAGTAATACGGGATTTACAGATACGCAGTATTTT. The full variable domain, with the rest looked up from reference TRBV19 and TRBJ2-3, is DGGITQSPKYLFRKEGQNVTLSCEQNLNHDAMYWYRQDPGQGLRLIYYSQIVNDFQKGDIAEGYSVSREKKESFPLTVTSAQKNPTAFYLCASSNTGFTDTQYFGPGTRLTVL.

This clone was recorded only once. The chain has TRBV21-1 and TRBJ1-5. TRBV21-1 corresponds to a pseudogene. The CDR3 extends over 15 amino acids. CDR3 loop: CASSSLWRVTQPQHF. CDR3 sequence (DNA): TGTGCCAGCAGTTCCCTATGGAGGGTTACTCAGCCCCAGCATTTT.

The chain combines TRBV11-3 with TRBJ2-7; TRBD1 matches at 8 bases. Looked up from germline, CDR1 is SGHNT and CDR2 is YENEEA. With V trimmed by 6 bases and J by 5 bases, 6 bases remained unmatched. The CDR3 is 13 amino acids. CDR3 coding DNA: TGTGCCAGCAGGCACGGACAGGGAGACGAGCAGTACTTC. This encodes CASRHGQGDEQYF.

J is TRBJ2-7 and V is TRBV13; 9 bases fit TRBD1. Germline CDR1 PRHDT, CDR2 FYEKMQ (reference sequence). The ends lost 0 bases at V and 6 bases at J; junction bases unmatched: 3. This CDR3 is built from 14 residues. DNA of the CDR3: TGTGCCAGCAGCTTAGGACAGGGGGCTATCGAGCAGTACTTC. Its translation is CASSLGQGAIEQYF.

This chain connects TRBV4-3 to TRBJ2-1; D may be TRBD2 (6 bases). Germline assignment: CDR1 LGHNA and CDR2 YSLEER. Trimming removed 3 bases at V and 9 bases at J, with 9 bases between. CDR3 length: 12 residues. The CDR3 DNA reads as TGCGCCAGCAGCCAGGGACTGGGTGAGCAGTTCTTC. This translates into CASSQGLGEQFF.

The CDR3 loop is CASSQDGGGANEKLFF. DNA of the CDR3: TGCGCCAGCAGCCAAGATGGAGGGGGGGCTAATGAAAAACTGTTTTTT. This chain connects TRBV4-3 to TRBJ1-4; tentative D call: TRBD1 (6 bases). The CDR3 contains 16 residues. Trimming removed 0 bases at V and 3 bases at J, with 11 bases between. CDR1 is LGHNA and CDR2 is YSLEER in the germline V gene.

The DNA for the CDR3 is TGTGCCAGCAGCCCCGTACTCTCTGCATACTACAATGAGCAGTTCTTC. It translates to CASSPVLSAYYNEQFF. This sequence joins TRBV7-9 and TRBJ2-1; D is unresolved. Trimming left V 5 bases short and J 3 bases short, with 17 bases between. The germline gives CDR1 SEHNR, CDR2 FQNEAQ (reference sequence). The CDR3 sequence is 16 residues long. Supplemented by reference TRBV7-9 and TRBJ2-1, the full variable domain reads DTGVSQNPRHKITKRGQNVTFRCDPISEHNRLYWYRQTLGQGPEFLTYFQNEAQLEKSRLLSDRFSAERPKGSFSTLEIQRTEQGDSAMYLCASSPVLSAYYNEQFFGPGTRLTVL.

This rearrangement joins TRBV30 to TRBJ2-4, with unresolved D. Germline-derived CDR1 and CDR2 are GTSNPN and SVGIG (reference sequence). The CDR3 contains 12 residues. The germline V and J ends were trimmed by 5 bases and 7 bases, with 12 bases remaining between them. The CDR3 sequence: CAWSPPRNIQYF. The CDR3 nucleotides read TGTGCCTGGTCCCCCCCCCGGAACATTCAGTACTTC.

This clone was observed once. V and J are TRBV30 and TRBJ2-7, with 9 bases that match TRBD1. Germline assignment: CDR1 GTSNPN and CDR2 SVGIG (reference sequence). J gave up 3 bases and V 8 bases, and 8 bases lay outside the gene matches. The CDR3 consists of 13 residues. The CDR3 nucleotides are TGTGCCATGCCGGGACAGGGAATCTACGAGCAGTACTTC. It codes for CAMPGQGIYEQYF. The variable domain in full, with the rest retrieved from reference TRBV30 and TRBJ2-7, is SQTIHQWPATLVQPVGSPLSLECTVEGTSNPNLYWYRQAAGRGLQLLFYSVGIGQISSEVPQNLSASRPQDRQFILSSKKLLLSDSGFYLCAMPGQGIYEQYFGPGTRLTVT.

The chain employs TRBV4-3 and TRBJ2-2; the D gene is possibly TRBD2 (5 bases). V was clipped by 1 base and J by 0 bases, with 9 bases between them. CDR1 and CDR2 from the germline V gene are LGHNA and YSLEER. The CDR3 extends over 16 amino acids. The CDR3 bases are TGCGCCAGCAGCCAAGGCGGCGGGTCGAACACCGGGGAGCTGTTTTTT. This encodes CASSQGGGSNTGELFF.

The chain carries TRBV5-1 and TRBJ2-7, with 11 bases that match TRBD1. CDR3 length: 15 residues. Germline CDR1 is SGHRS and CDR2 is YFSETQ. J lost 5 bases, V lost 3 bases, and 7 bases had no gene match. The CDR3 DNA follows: TGCGCCAGCAGCTCCACCGGACAGGGGGCCCACGAGCAGTACTTC. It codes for CASSSTGQGAHEQYF.

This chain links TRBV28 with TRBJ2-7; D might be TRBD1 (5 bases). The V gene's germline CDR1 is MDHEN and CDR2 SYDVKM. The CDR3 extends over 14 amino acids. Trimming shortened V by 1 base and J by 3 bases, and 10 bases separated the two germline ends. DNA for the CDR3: TGTGCCAGCAGTTTATCAGGGCGGTTCTACGAGCAGTACTTC. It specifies CASSLSGRFYEQYF.

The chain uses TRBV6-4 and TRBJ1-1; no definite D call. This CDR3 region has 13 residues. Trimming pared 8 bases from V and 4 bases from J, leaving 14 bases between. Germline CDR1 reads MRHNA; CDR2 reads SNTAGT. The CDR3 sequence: CASARISGTEAFF. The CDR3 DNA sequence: TGTGCCAGCGCCCGGATCTCGGGCACTGAAGCTTTCTTT.

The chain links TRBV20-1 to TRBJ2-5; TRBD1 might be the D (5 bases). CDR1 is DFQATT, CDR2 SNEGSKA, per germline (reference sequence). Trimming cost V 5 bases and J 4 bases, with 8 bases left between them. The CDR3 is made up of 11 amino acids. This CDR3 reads CSARRGETQYF. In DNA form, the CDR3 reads TGCAGTGCTCGAAGGGGAGAGACCCAGTACTTC.

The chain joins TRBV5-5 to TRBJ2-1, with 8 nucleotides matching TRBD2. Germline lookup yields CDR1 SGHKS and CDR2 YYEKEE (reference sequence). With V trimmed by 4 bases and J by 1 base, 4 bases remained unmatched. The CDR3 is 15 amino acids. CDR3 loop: CASSKLADSYNEQFF. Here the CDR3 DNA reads TGTGCCAGCAGCAAACTAGCGGATTCCTACAATGAGCAGTTCTTC.